The 32 T cell receptor beta chains in this list originate from one sample, sequenced in a study of cytomegalovirus exposure and HLA in healthy donors. PCR used 60 Vbeta primers and 13 Jbeta primers. Libraries were prepared by immunoSEQ multiplex PCR; TCRdb keeps only in-frame clonotypes and omits some of them. The sample has 200,000 to 250,000 clones, roughly 85% seen once. Sequencing used PBMCs. These receptors were taken from a man in his late teens or twenties in good health and CMV-seronegative.

The chain has TRBV28 and TRBJ1-2; tentatively, D is TRBD1 (6 bases). Germline V CDR1 and CDR2: MDHEN, SYDVKM. This CDR3 has 13 amino acids. Trimming removed 6 bases at V and 5 bases at J, with 13 bases between. This CDR3 reads CASSRQDRYGYTF. CDR3 sequence (DNA): TGTGCCAGCAGCCGACAGGACCGTTATGGCTACACCTTC.

V and J are TRBV11-3 and TRBJ1-1, with D uncertain. Looked up from germline, CDR1 is SGHNT and CDR2 is YENEEA. The CDR3 length is 12 residues. With 8 bases removed from V and 1 base from J, the gap between germline ends came to 8 bases. CDR3 DNA sequence: TGTGCCAGCCTTCAGGAGAACACTGAAGCTTTCTTT. Its translation is CASLQENTEAFF.

V and J are TRBV6-5 and TRBJ2-7; D is perhaps TRBD2 (5 bases). Germline assignment: CDR1 MNHEY and CDR2 SVGAGI. Deletions cut 2 bases from V and 6 bases from J, with 17 bases between. This CDR3 comprises 15 residues. The CDR3 loop is CASSYPAGETVEQYF. CDR3 coding DNA: TGTGCCAGCAGTTACCCAGCTGGGGAGACCGTCGAGCAGTACTTC.

The chain recombines TRBV19 with TRBJ2-3; D is perhaps TRBD2 (6 bases). The CDR3 has 16 residues. V lost 3 bases to trimming and J lost 0 bases, with 13 bases between them. In germline, CDR1 is LNHDA, CDR2 SQIVND (reference sequence). The CDR3 region is CASSMEGRGSTDTQYF. CDR3 coding DNA: TGTGCCAGTAGTATGGAGGGGCGGGGAAGCACAGATACGCAGTATTTT.

This clone has more than one count but fewer than ten. The rearrangement joins TRBV9 to TRBJ1-3, with 9 bases fitting TRBD1. CDR3 length: 15 residues. The junction had 6 bases not matched to a gene; V was cut back by 4 bases and J by 4 bases. CDR1 is SGDLS and CDR2 is YYNGEE in the germline V gene. For the CDR3, the DNA is TGTGCCAGCAGCTTACAGGGGGCACACGGAAACACCATATATTTT. This sequence encodes CASSLQGAHGNTIYF. Full variable domain (rest looked up from reference TRBV9 and TRBJ1-3): DSGVTQTPKHLITATGQRVTLRCSPRSGDLSVYWYQQSLDQGLQFLIQYYNGEERAKGNILERFSAQQFPDLHSELNLSSLELGDSALYFCASSLQGAHGNTIYFGEGSWLTVV.

A few counts support this clone. The chain has TRBV11-3 and TRBJ2-3, with D possibly TRBD1 on 6 matching bases. The CDR3 consists of 15 residues. The germline CDR1 and CDR2 sequences are SGHNT and YENEEA. The germline V and J ends were trimmed by 6 bases and 4 bases, with 17 bases remaining between them. In DNA form, the CDR3 reads TGTGCCAGCAGGCCAACAGGGAGTTTTGCAGATACGCAGTATTTT. The encoded protein is CASRPTGSFADTQYF.

The gene calls are TRBV4-1 and TRBJ1-1; a weak D match, TRBD1 (6 bases). This CDR3 is built from 15 residues. Per germline, CDR1 MGHRA and CDR2 YSYEKL. Trimming cost V 1 base and J 7 bases, with 16 bases left between them. The CDR3 nucleotides are TGCGCCAGCAGCCAAGCCTGGGACATGTCTTTTGAAGCTTTCTTT. Protein product: CASSQAWDMSFEAFF.

A few counts support this clone. This chain links TRBV25-1 with TRBJ2-5; 7 bases align to TRBD1. Germline assignment: CDR1 MGHDK and CDR2 SYGVNS. V trimming: 7 bases; J trimming: 5 bases; junction bases outside the gene matches: 7. CDR3 size: 13 residues. CDR3 loop: CASTDRAGETQYF. In DNA form, the CDR3 reads TGTGCCAGCACCGACAGGGCAGGGGAGACCCAGTACTTC.

V usage is TRBV2 and J usage is TRBJ2-1; tentatively, D is TRBD2 (7 bases). Germline V lookup: CDR1 SNHLY, CDR2 FYNNEI. V lost 7 bases and J 7 bases, leaving 23 bases between the germline ends. The CDR3 runs to 16 residues. CDR3 sequence: CASTPGGGAFRNEQFF. The CDR3 DNA sequence: TGTGCCAGCACCCCTGGAGGGGGGGCGTTTCGAAATGAGCAGTTCTTC.

The chain employs TRBV6-6 and TRBJ1-1; the match to TRBD1 covers 11 bases. Germline CDR1 is MNHNY and CDR2 is SVGAGI (reference sequence). This CDR3 has 12 amino acids. Unmatched junction bases numbered 0, after V lost 11 bases and J lost 1 base. The CDR3 loop is CAGTGGNTEAFF. The CDR3 DNA follows: TGTGCCGGGACAGGGGGGAACACTGAAGCTTTCTTT.

This clone was detected only once. The chain uses TRBV28 and TRBJ1-5, with 8 bases fitting TRBD1. The CDR3 contains 18 residues. The germline V gene has CDR1 MDHEN and CDR2 SYDVKM. Trimming took 6 bases from V and 3 from J; bases not matched to a gene: 16. CDR3 DNA: TGTGCCAGCAGCCCCAGGGGGCTCGCGGGAACCACCAATCAGCCCCAGCATTTT. Amino acid sequence: CASSPRGLAGTTNQPQHF.

CDR3 loop: CASSPRVSGYEQYF. CDR3 DNA sequence: TGTGCCAGCAGCCCCCGGGTTAGCGGCTACGAGCAGTACTTC. The chain is built from TRBV28 and TRBJ2-7; perhaps TRBD2 as D (6 bases). This CDR3 is 14 amino acids long. Germline CDR1 MDHEN, CDR2 SYDVKM. The V and J ends lost 6 bases and 3 bases respectively, with 15 bases between them.

V and J are TRBV10-3 and TRBJ2-3; D is undetermined. Germline V gene lookup returns CDR1 ENHRY and CDR2 SYGVKD. V lost 11 bases, J lost 1 base, and 10 bases lay in between. The CDR3 loop spans 12 amino acids. The chain's CDR3 is CAVRSRTDTQYF. CDR3 DNA sequence: TGTGCCGTTCGGTCGCGCACAGATACGCAGTATTTT.

This sequence joins TRBV15 and TRBJ2-7; D is unclear. Trimming cost V 0 bases and J 4 bases, with 7 bases left between them. The CDR3 totals 13 residues. Germline assignment: CDR1 LNHNV and CDR2 YYDKDF (reference sequence). CDR3 nucleotides: TGTGCCACCAGCAGAGATCTGTTATACGAGCAGTACTTC. It codes for CATSRDLLYEQYF.

The chain joins TRBV4-3 to TRBJ2-5; D perhaps matches TRBD1 (5 bases). Deletions cut 4 bases from V and 2 bases from J, with 14 bases between. Looked up from germline, CDR1 is LGHNA and CDR2 is YSLEER. The CDR3 length is 15 residues. Here the CDR3 DNA reads TGCGCCAGCAGCCCCTACGAGACAGTACAAGAGACCCAGTACTTC. This translates into CASSPYETVQETQYF.

The chain is built from TRBV10-3 and TRBJ2-7, with D possibly TRBD2 on 6 matching bases. The V end was cut by 8 bases, the J end by 1 base, with 9 bases between. Germline V gene lookup returns CDR1 ENHRY and CDR2 SYGVKD. The CDR3 covers 12 residues. CDR3 loop: CAIGGTSYEQYF. DNA of the CDR3: TGTGCCATCGGCGGGACTTCCTACGAGCAGTACTTC.

V usage is TRBV11-2 and J usage is TRBJ1-6; maybe TRBD1 (5 bases). V lost 2 bases and J 8 bases, leaving 13 bases between the germline ends. Looked up from germline, CDR1 is SGHAT and CDR2 is FQNNGV. The CDR3 is 15 residues long. The CDR3 region is CASSLNSQGYSPLHF. The CDR3 DNA follows: TGTGCCAGCAGCTTAAACAGTCAGGGTTATTCACCCCTCCACTTT.

This chain uses TRBV7-9 with TRBJ2-3, with D tentatively TRBD1 (6 bases). The CDR3 runs to 16 residues. The germline V and J ends were trimmed by 1 base and 1 base, with 12 bases remaining between them. CDR1 SEHNR and CDR2 FQNEAQ come from the germline V gene (reference sequence). Here the CDR3 reads CASSLVQGLGTDTQYF. CDR3 DNA sequence: TGTGCCAGCAGCTTAGTGCAGGGGCTCGGCACAGATACGCAGTATTTT.

The CDR3 DNA is TGTGCCAGCAGCTTGGGACAGTACTACGAGCAGTACTTC. It codes for CASSLGQYYEQYF. The gene calls are TRBV7-8 and TRBJ2-7, with 7 bases identical to TRBD1. V lost 3 bases and J lost 3; bases outside the gene matches: 2. CDR3 length: 13 amino acids. Germline CDR1 SGHVS, CDR2 FQNEAQ.

The genes are TRBV5-1 and TRBJ1-3; D is unclear. The CDR3 has 17 amino acids. Germline V gives CDR1 SGHRS, CDR2 YFSETQ. Trimming left V 0 bases short and J 0 bases short, with 13 bases between. The CDR3 is CASSLVAGSFSGNTIYF. CDR3 nucleotide sequence: TGCGCCAGCAGCTTGGTTGCGGGAAGCTTCTCTGGAAACACCATATATTTT.

This chain links TRBV7-8 with TRBJ2-6; D ambiguous. This CDR3 is 15 amino acids long. Trimming pared 5 bases from V and 0 bases from J, leaving 8 bases between. The germline V gene has CDR1 SGHVS and CDR2 FQNEAQ. The CDR3 nucleotides read TGTGCCAGCAGCCCCCCCCGCTCTGGGGCCAACGTCCTGACTTTC. Encoded protein: CASSPPRSGANVLTF. The full variable domain, rest sourced from reference TRBV7-8 and TRBJ2-6, is GAGVSQSPRYKVAKRGQDVALRCDPISGHVSLFWYQQALGQGPEFLTYFQNEAQLDKSGLPSDRFFAERPEGSVSTLKIQRTQQEDSAVYLCASSPPRSGANVLTFGAGSRLTVL.

This chain connects TRBV29-1 to TRBJ1-1; no clear D. V lost 5 bases and J lost 10, with 17 bases in between. The CDR3 has 12 residues. CDR1 is SQVTM and CDR2 is ANQGSEA in the germline V gene. CDR3 coding DNA: TGCAGCGTTTATGGGCCCAACCACGGAGCTTTCTTT. It is translated as CSVYGPNHGAFF.

V is TRBV20-1 and J is TRBJ1-2; TRBD1 might be the D (5 bases). The CDR3 runs to 11 residues. Germline V CDR1 and CDR2: DFQATT, SNEGSKA (reference sequence). V lost 6 bases and J lost 4, with 9 bases in between. CDR3 loop: CSAGDSYGYTF. Written as DNA, the CDR3 is TGCAGTGCAGGTGACAGCTATGGCTACACCTTC.

The chain uses TRBV7-6 and TRBJ2-1; 9 bases map to TRBD2. CDR1 and CDR2 (germline): SGHVS, FNYEAQ. The CDR3 extends over 16 amino acids. After removal of 6 bases from V and 0 bases from J, the junction contained 6 bases not matched to a gene. CDR3 in amino acids: CASSFSGGSSYNEQFF. The DNA for the CDR3 is TGTGCCAGCAGTTTTAGCGGGGGCTCCTCCTACAATGAGCAGTTCTTC.

The chain uses TRBV28 and TRBJ1-5; 7 bases match TRBD1. CDR3 length: 13 residues. V lost 5 bases to trimming and J lost 8 bases; unmatched junction nucleotides: 6. Germline V gene data show CDR1 as MDHEN and CDR2 as SYDVKM. The CDR3 spells CASSLQGMEPQHF. As DNA, the CDR3 is TGTGCCAGCAGTCTACAGGGGATGGAGCCCCAGCATTTT.

The chain carries TRBV4-3 and TRBJ2-7, with D unresolved. CDR3 size: 14 residues. CDR1 is LGHNA and CDR2 is YSLEER in the germline V gene. Trimming shortened V by 0 bases and J by 3 bases, and 9 bases separated the two germline ends. CDR3 residues: CASSQDLGDYEQYF. DNA of the CDR3: TGCGCCAGCAGCCAAGATCTGGGCGACTACGAGCAGTACTTC.

This clone was detected only a few times. The chain links TRBV9 to TRBJ2-1; TRBD2 aligns across 11 bases. The V gene's germline CDR1 is SGDLS and CDR2 YYNGEE. V dropped 0 bases and J dropped 9; count of bases not matched to a gene: 5. The CDR3 contains 15 residues. CDR3 sequence: CASSVGLAGIGEQFF. For the CDR3, the DNA is TGTGCCAGCAGCGTAGGACTAGCGGGAATTGGTGAGCAGTTCTTC.

The chain's CDR3 is CASSFGLAGPYEQYF. In nucleotides, the CDR3 is TGCGCCAGCAGCTTTGGACTAGCGGGCCCCTACGAGCAGTACTTC. The chain combines TRBV5-1 with TRBJ2-5; 11 nucleotides align to TRBD2. The end of the DNA is better explained by TRBJ2-7, so the J call may be wrong. This CDR3 has 15 amino acids. CDR1 is SGHRS and CDR2 is YFSETQ in the germline V gene.

The chain has TRBV27 and TRBJ2-3, with 8 positions matching TRBD1. This CDR3 has 15 residues. J gave up 1 base and V 6 bases, and 6 bases lay outside the gene matches. CDR1 is MNHEY and CDR2 is SMNVEV in the germline V gene (reference sequence). The CDR3 region has the DNA TGTGCCAGCAGACTCACCAGGGGGCGCACAGATACGCAGTATTTT. Amino acid sequence: CASRLTRGRTDTQYF.

V usage is TRBV6-5 and J usage is TRBJ2-1, with a weak D call TRBD1 (6 bases). The CDR3 covers 12 residues. CDR1 and CDR2 from the germline V gene are MNHEY and SVGAGI. V was pared by 6 bases and J by 10 bases, with 13 bases between. The CDR3 loop is CASSLTGTEQFF. CDR3 coding DNA: TGTGCCAGCAGCCTTACCGGGACAGAGCAGTTCTTC.

The chain has TRBV6-5 and TRBJ2-7; TRBD1 might be the D (6 bases). The CDR3 has 13 amino acids. V was cut by 5 bases and J by 4 bases, with 12 bases left in between. The germline V gene encodes CDR1 MNHEY and CDR2 SVGAGI. In nucleotides, the CDR3 is TGTGCCAGCAGTCAGACAGGCTCATACGAGCAGTACTTC. Translation: CASSQTGSYEQYF.

The chain uses TRBV5-1 and TRBJ2-3; the match to TRBD2 covers 15 bases. Germline values: CDR1 SGHRS, CDR2 YFSETQ. CDR3 size: 20 residues. V lost 1 base to trimming and J lost 3 bases; unmatched junction nucleotides: 12. The CDR3 here is CASSLPGLAGGQRWTDTQYF. The CDR3 DNA is TGCGCCAGCAGCTTGCCCGGACTAGCGGGGGGGCAACGGTGGACAGATACGCAGTATTTT. Drawing the rest from reference TRBV5-1 and TRBJ2-3, the complete variable domain is KAGVTQTPRYLIKTRGQQVTLSCSPISGHRSVSWYQQTPGQGLQFLFEYFSETQRNKGNFPGRFSGRQFSNSRSEMNVSTLELGDSALYLCASSLPGLAGGQRWTDTQYFGPGTRLTVL.